This T cell receptor beta chain stems from a study of T cell responses to AZD1222 COVID-19 vaccine. The CDR3 extends over 15 amino acids. Trimming shortened V by 3 bases and J by 2 bases, and 11 bases separated the two germline ends. The V gene's germline CDR1 is LNHDA and CDR2 SQIVND (reference sequence). Whether given at about 4 or about 12 weeks, second doses were pooled. About this clone itself: No antigen is known for it.

Study observations and caveats: Targets within unmutated variant regions were reportedly found for nearly half of spike-specific TCRs. An increase in Spike-specific TCR breadth and depth was observed after two AZD1222 doses. Females made up more of the donors, who were largely white British, and clonal diversity may have come out too low.

The method was immunoSEQ multiplex PCR; TCRdb's version includes in-frame clones alone and lacks a portion of them. The sample includes about 180,000 clones, more than 75% of them seen just once. The chain employs TRBV19 and TRBJ2-4, with no clear D. The origin of this receptor is an adult who received the AZD1222 COVID-19 vaccine. Sequences were derived from peripheral blood, sampled 28 days after the second AZD1222 dose. The CDR3 coding sequence is TGTGCCAGTAGTATGGAAGGAAATACCAAAAACATTCAGTACTTC. This codes for CASSMEGNTKNIQYF.